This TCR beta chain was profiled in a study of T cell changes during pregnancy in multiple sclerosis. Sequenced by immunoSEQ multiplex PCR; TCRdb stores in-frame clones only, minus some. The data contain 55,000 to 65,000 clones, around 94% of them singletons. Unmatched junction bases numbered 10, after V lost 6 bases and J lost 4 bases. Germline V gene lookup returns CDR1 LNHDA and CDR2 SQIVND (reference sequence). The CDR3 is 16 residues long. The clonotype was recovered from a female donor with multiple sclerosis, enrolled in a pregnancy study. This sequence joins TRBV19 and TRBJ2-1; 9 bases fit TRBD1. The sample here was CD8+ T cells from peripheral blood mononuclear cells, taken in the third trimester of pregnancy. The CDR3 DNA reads TGTGCCAGTAGGGGACAGGGTCAGAGGGTTTACAATGAGCAGTTCTTC. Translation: CASRGQGQRVYNEQFF.